This TCR beta chain derives from a study of blood T cells in healthy people across ages. At the level of the study: About one barcoded TCR beta cDNA was captured per two T cells. Study conclusions and caveats: A roughly linear age-dependent decrease characterized TCR beta diversity per million T cells. It was not possible, with unsorted PBMCs, to conclusively compare naive and antigen-experienced cells.

The germline V gene encodes CDR1 MNHEY and CDR2 SVGAGI. V lost 6 bases to trimming and J lost 2 bases; unmatched junction nucleotides: 7. The CDR3 sequence is 15 residues long. As to this clonotype: The target antigen is unknown.

A second PCR of roughly 6 to 12 cycles used a sample-barcoded 5' primer and a J-beta primer mix. Every cDNA molecule bore a tag from a template-switch adaptor containing 12 random nucleotides. TCRdb independently ran MiXCR on the 5' RACE reads; one entry per CDR3 protein. This table has approximately 800,000 distinct CDR3 sequences, about 61% appearing once. The chain links TRBV6-5 to TRBJ2-3; 8 bases are a match to TRBD2. Sequencing was done on a sample of blood. This receptor was obtained from a man aged 35-49 years in good health. This chain's CDR3 is CASRRSGGDTDTQYF. The CDR3 DNA reads as TGTGCCAGCAGACGAAGCGGGGGCGACACAGATACGCAGTATTTT.